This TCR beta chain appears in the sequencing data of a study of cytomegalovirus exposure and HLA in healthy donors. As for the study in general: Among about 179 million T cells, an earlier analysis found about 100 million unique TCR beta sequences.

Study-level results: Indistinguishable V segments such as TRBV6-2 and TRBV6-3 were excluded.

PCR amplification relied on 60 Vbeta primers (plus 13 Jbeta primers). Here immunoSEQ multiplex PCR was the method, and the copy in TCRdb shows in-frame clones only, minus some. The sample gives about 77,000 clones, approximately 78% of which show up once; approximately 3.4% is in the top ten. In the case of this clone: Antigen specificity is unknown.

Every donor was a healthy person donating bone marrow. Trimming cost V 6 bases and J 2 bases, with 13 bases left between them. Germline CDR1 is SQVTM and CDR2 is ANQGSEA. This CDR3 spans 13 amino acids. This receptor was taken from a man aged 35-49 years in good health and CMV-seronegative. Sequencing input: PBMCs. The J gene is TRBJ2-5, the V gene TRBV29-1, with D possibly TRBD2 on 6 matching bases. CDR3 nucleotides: TGCAGCGTACCGGGACTGGATCAAGAGACCCAGTACTTC. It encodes CSVPGLDQETQYF.